The 5 T cell receptor beta chains listed next were all sequenced from one sample in a study of cytomegalovirus exposure and HLA in healthy donors. PCR was performed using 60 Vbeta and 13 Jbeta primers. Produced via immunoSEQ multiplex PCR; TCRdb's table is partial and in-frame only. In the table there are a few hundred thousand clones, around 80% of which are singletons. Sample: PBMCs. The receptors derive from a middle-aged man in good health and CMV-seronegative.

This clone was seen a handful of times. The V gene is TRBV10-3, the J gene TRBJ2-6; D not resolved. The CDR3 runs 15 residues. CDR1 and CDR2 (germline): ENHRY, SYGVKD. The V gene lost 4 bases and the J gene lost 0 bases, with 7 bases spanning the gap. CDR3 in DNA: TGTGCCATCAGTGTTTCCATCTCTGGGGCCAACGTCCTGACTTTC. This sequence encodes CAISVSISGANVLTF.

The V call is TRBV6-5, the J call TRBJ2-1; 8 bases map to TRBD2. The trim removed 2 bases at V and 8 bases at J, leaving 8 bases unmatched. Germline CDR1 reads MNHEY; CDR2 reads SVGAGI. This CDR3 comprises 15 residues. The CDR3 reads CASSYPGLVFHEQFF. CDR3 sequence (DNA): TGTGCCAGCAGTTACCCGGGACTAGTTTTCCATGAGCAGTTCTTC.

The genes are TRBV7-9 and TRBJ1-2; possibly TRBD1 for D (6 bases). The germline CDR1 and CDR2 sequences are SEHNR and FQNEAQ (reference sequence). The CDR3 consists of 13 residues. With 4 bases removed from V and 2 bases from J, the gap between germline ends came to 8 bases. CDR3 residues: CASSWDTNYGYTF. The CDR3 DNA reads TGTGCCAGCAGCTGGGACACGAACTATGGCTACACCTTC. Drawing the rest from reference TRBV7-9 and TRBJ1-2, the complete variable domain is DTGVSQNPRHKITKRGQNVTFRCDPISEHNRLYWYRQTLGQGPEFLTYFQNEAQLEKSRLLSDRFSAERPKGSFSTLEIQRTEQGDSAMYLCASSWDTNYGYTFGSGTRLTVV.

This rearrangement joins TRBV6-1 to TRBJ1-1; no firm D call. V was cut by 1 base and J by 2 bases, with 8 bases left in between. There are 14 residues in the CDR3. CDR1 is MNHNS and CDR2 is SASEGT in the germline V gene. CDR3 bases: TGTGCCAGCAGTGAAGTCTGGGCAAACACTGAAGCTTTCTTT. Amino acids: CASSEVWANTEAFF.

This chain uses TRBV19 with TRBJ2-3, with a tentative D call TRBD2 (5 bases). This CDR3 comprises 13 residues. The germline V and J ends were trimmed by 6 bases and 5 bases, with 12 bases remaining between them. Per germline, CDR1 LNHDA and CDR2 SQIVND (reference sequence). CDR3 in DNA: TGTGCCAGTAGCAAGCTGCGGGTAGATACGCAGTATTTT. It codes for CASSKLRVDTQYF.